This T cell receptor (beta chain) originates from a study of T-cell memory formation after mild COVID-19. General study points: The study found contracting CD4+ clones mainly in CM and EM and contracting CD8+ clones in EMRA.

MiXCR was run by TCRdb on the 5' RACE reads, yielding one entry per CDR3 protein. The data hold hundreds of thousands of distinct CDR3 sequences, with less than 25% observed a single time. This clonotype was recorded a few times. Its antigen is unknown. The V segment lost 6 bases and the J segment 6 bases; nucleotides outside the gene matches: 12. The CDR3 has 15 residues. This receptor was identified in an adult woman who had mild COVID-19 (a few samples of this study predate the infection). Cell type and time point are not known. This chain uses TRBV12-3 or TRBV12-4 with TRBJ2-3; 7 bases are a match to TRBD2. Material: PBMCs or a T cell subset sorted from them (not recorded which). In nucleotides, the CDR3 is TGTGCCAGCAGGGGCGGGACTATCACCGGGGATACGCAGTATTTT. It translates to CASRGGTITGDTQYF.